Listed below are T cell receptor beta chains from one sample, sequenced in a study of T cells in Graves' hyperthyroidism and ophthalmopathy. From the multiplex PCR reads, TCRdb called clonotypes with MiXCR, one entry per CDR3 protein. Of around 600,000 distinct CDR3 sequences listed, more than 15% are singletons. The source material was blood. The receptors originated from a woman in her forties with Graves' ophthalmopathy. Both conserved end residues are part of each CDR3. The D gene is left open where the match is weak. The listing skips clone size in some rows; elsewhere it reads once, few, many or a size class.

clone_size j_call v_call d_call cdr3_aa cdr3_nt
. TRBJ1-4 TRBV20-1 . CSARDMGDEKLFF TGCAGTGCCCGGGACATGGGGGATGAAAAACTGTTTTTT
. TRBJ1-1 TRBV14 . CASSLSQRNTEAFF TGTGCCAGCAGCCTTTCACAGAGGAACACTGAAGCTTTCTTT
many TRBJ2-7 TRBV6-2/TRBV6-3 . CASSSVLGAYEQYF TGTGCCAGCAGCTCGGTACTAGGGGCCTACGAGCAGTACTTC
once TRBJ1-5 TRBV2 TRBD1 CASSEFTGTGAREPQHF TGTGCCAGCAGTGAATTTACCGGGACAGGGGCGCGTGAGCCCCAGCATTTT
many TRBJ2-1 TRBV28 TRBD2 CASSLLAGGGVHNEQFF TGTGCCAGCAGTTTACTAGCGGGAGGAGGGGTACACAATGAGCAGTTCTTC
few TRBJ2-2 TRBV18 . CASSPPKPTGELFF TGTGCCAGCTCACCACCGAAACCGACCGGGGAGCTGTTTTTT
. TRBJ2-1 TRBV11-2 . CASSYLQNLYNEQFF TGTGCCAGCAGTTACTTACAGAACCTTTACAATGAGCAGTTCTTC
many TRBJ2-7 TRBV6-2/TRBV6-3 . CASSQSPSTYEQYF TGTGCCAGCAGCCAAAGTCCATCTACCTACGAGCAGTACTTC
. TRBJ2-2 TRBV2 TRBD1 CASMRQGNTGELFF TGTGCCAGCATGAGACAGGGAAACACCGGGGAGCTGTTTTTT
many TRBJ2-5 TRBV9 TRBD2 CASSVGGTSGGQGTQYF TGTGCCAGCAGCGTAGGGGGGACTAGCGGGGGCCAAGGGACCCAGTACTTC
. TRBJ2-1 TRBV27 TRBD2 CASSPTLLADQFF TGTGCCAGCAGCCCTACCCTACTAGCGGACCAGTTCTTC
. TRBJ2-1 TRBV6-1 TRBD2 CASRPGLAGGEQFF TGTGCCAGCAGGCCCGGACTAGCGGGAGGTGAGCAGTTCTTC
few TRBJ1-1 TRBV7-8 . CASSLEGREGTEAFF TGTGCCAGCAGCTTAGAGGGCAGGGAAGGGACTGAAGCTTTCTTT
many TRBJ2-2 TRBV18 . CASSPAFGNTGELFF TGTGCCAGCTCCCCCGCCTTCGGGAACACCGGGGAGCTGTTTTTT
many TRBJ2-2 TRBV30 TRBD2 CAWPGLDHTGELFF TGTGCCTGGCCAGGACTAGACCACACCGGGGAGCTGTTTTTT
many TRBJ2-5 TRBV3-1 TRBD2 CASSQDKGLAGLGTQYF TGTGCCAGCAGCCAAGATAAGGGACTAGCGGGATTGGGGACCCAGTACTTC
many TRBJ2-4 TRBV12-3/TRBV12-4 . CASSQSGVKAWSIQYF TGTGCCAGCAGTCAATCAGGCGTAAAGGCTTGGAGCATTCAGTACTTC
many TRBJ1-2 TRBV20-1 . CSARQDDSNYGYTF TGCAGCGCCCGACAGGACGACTCAAACTATGGCTACACCTTC
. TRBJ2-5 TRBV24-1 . CATSEGLEETQYF TGTGCCACCAGTGAAGGGCTCGAGGAGACCCAGTACTTC
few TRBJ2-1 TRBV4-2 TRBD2 CASSQELAGVQGYNEQFF TGTGCCAGCAGCCAAGAACTAGCGGGAGTTCAAGGCTACAATGAGCAGTTCTTC
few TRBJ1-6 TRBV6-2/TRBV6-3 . CASTGNNSPLHF TGTGCCAGCACCGGAAATAATTCACCCCTCCACTTT
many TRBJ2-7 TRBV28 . CASSSGVGLTYEQYF TGTGCCAGCAGTTCGGGGGTGGGCTTAACCTACGAGCAGTACTTC
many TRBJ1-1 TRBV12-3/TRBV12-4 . CASSLMTDTEAFF TGTGCCAGCAGTTTAATGACGGACACTGAAGCTTTCTTT
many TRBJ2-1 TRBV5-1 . CASSLGPETPNEQFF TGCGCCAGCAGCTTGGGGCCGGAAACCCCCAATGAGCAGTTCTTC
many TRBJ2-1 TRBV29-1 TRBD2 CSVVLAGGLRNEQFF TGCAGCGTTGTCCTAGCGGGAGGCCTCAGGAATGAGCAGTTCTTC
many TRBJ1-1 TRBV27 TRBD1 CASSWAGQGTEAFF TGTGCCAGCAGTTGGGCGGGACAGGGCACTGAAGCTTTCTTT
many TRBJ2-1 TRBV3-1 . CASSQDRVGRNEQFF TGTGCCAGCAGCCAAGATCGGGTAGGGAGGAATGAGCAGTTCTTC
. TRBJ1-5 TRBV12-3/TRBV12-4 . CASSLGEGWEPQHF TGTGCCAGCAGTTTAGGGGAGGGTTGGGAGCCCCAGCATTTT
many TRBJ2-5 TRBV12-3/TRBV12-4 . CASSARRYSQETQYF TGTGCCAGCAGTGCCCGGAGGTATAGCCAAGAGACCCAGTACTTC
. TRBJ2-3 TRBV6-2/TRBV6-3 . CASSLAVPSTDTQYF TGTGCCAGCAGTTTGGCAGTCCCTAGCACAGATACGCAGTATTTT
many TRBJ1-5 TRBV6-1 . CASSEAQREFKRNQPQHF TGTGCCAGCAGTGAAGCGCAAAGGGAGTTTAAGCGCAATCAGCCCCAGCATTTT
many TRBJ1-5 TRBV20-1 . CSALDSLDQPQHF TGCAGTGCTCTGGACAGCCTCGATCAGCCCCAGCATTTT
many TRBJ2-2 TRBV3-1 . CASSRKGGGRSGELFF TGTGCCAGCAGCCGGAAAGGGGGGGGCCGATCCGGGGAGCTGTTTTTT
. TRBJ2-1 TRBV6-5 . CASSYSAGRGSSRFF TGTGCCAGCAGTTACTCGGCAGGGAGAGGCTCTTCCCGGTTCTTC
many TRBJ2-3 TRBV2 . CASRRERGSTDTQYF TGTGCCAGCAGGAGGGAGAGGGGTAGCACAGATACGCAGTATTTT
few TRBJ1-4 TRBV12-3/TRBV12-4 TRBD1 CASSPTGGNEKLFF TGTGCCAGCAGTCCGACAGGGGGTAATGAAAAACTGTTTTTT
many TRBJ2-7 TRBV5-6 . CASSFFTPAKGYEQYF TGTGCCAGCAGCTTCTTTACTCCGGCGAAGGGCTACGAGCAGTACTTC
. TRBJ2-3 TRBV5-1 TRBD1 CASSRTGGAGIDTQYF TGCGCCAGCAGTAGGACAGGGGGCGCTGGCATAGATACGCAGTATTTT
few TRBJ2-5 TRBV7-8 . CASSLNRGALTQYF TGTGCCAGCAGCCTGAATCGGGGGGCTTTGACCCAGTACTTC
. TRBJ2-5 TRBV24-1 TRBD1 CATSGPGQGAEETQYF TGTGCCACCAGTGGACCGGGACAGGGGGCTGAAGAGACCCAGTACTTC
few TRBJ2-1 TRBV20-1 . CSARIRDLEQFF TGCAGTGCTAGAATAAGGGACCTTGAGCAGTTCTTC
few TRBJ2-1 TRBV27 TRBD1 CASSTDRAPGTYNEQFF TGTGCCAGCAGCACGGACAGGGCCCCAGGGACCTACAATGAGCAGTTCTTC
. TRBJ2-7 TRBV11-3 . CASSVGNGVGSYEQYF TGTGCCAGCAGCGTCGGCAACGGGGTAGGGAGTTACGAGCAGTACTTC
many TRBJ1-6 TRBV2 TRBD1 CASKNRDSPNSPLHF TGTGCCAGCAAGAACCGGGACAGTCCTAATTCACCCCTCCACTTT
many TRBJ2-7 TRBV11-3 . CASSFGLGSSEQYF TGTGCCAGCAGCTTTGGATTAGGAAGCTCCGAGCAGTACTTC
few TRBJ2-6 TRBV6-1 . CASSYGTGANVLTF TGTGCCAGCAGTTATGGTACTGGGGCCAACGTCCTGACTTTC
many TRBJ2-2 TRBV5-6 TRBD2 CASSFRGRDLGELFF TGTGCCAGCAGCTTCCGCGGGAGGGACCTTGGGGAACTGTTTTTT
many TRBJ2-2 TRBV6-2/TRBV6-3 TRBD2 CASSYDAPGLAVANTGELFF TGTGCCAGCAGTTACGACGCCCCGGGACTAGCGGTCGCGAACACCGGGGAGCTGTTTTTT
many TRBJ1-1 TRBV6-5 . CASSYRRGEAFF TGTGCCAGCAGTTACCGACGGGGTGAAGCTTTCTTT
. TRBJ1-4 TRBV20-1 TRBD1 CSALALTGSREKLFF TGCAGTGCTTTGGCCCTGACAGGGTCTCGCGAAAAACTGTTTTTT
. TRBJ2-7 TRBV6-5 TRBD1 CASSYADRGDFEQYF TGTGCCAGCAGTTACGCGGACAGGGGCGATTTCGAGCAGTACTTC
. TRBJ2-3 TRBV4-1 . CASSRRTPSSTDTQYF TGCGCCAGCAGCCGAAGGACCCCTTCGAGCACAGATACGCAGTATTTT
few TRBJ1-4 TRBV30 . CAFIWDFEKLFF TGTGCCTTTATATGGGACTTTGAAAAACTGTTTTTT
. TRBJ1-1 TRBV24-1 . CASRSTGPLWEAFF TGTGCCTCTCGGTCCACAGGCCCATTGTGGGAAGCTTTCTTT
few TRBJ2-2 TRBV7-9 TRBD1 CASSTRQGASGELFF TGTGCCAGCAGCACTAGACAGGGGGCCTCCGGGGAGCTGTTTTTT
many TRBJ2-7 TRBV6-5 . CASSYGRLSYEQYF TGTGCCAGCAGTTACGGTCGCCTCTCCTACGAGCAGTACTTC
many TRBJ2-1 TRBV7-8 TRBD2 CASSSGTIYNEQFF TGTGCCAGCAGCTCCGGGACTATTTACAATGAGCAGTTCTTC
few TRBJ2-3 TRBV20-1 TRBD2 CSAPHWGMAGVSDTQYF TGCAGCGCTCCCCACTGGGGGATGGCGGGGGTATCGGATACGCAGTATTTT